A single TCR beta chain is shown here with its context. The data derive from a study of blood T cell repertoires in COVID-19. Whole-study context: T cells, B-cell-depleted T cells, or PBMCs supplied cDNA or gDNA.

Cohort placement rested on clinical history that participants reported themselves. Source study methods: Estimation of nucleated cell counts was performed using reference gene primer amplification. Sequencing used immunoSEQ multiplex PCR; TCRdb keeps in-frame clones, though not all of them. For V, J and clone size, that table is used; D and trimming come from the DNA. Of 150,000 to 200,000 clones listed, over 75% are singletons. The sample consisted of PBMCs or T cells enriched from blood (not recorded which). The clonotype originates from a woman between 18 and 29 years old who had recovered from COVID-19.

Written as DNA, the CDR3 is TGTGCCAGCACCACACGGACAGGGGTTACTGAAGCTTTCTTT. Translated, it gives CASTTRTGVTEAFF. This rearrangement joins TRBV21-1 to TRBJ1-1; the table's D call TRBD1 went unverified against the DNA. TRBV21-1 is deemed a pseudogene. The length of the CDR3 is 14 residues.